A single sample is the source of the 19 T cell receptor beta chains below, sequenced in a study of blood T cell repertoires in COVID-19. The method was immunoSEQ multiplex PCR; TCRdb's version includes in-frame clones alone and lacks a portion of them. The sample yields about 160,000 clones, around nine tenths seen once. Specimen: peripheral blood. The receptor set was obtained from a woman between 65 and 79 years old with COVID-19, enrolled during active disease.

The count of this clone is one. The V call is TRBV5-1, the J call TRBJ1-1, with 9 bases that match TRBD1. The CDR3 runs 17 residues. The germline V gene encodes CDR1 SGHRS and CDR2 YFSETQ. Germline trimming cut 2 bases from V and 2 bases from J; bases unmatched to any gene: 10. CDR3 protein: CASSLQPGTGKNTEAFF. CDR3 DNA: TGCGCCAGCAGCTTACAACCCGGGACAGGGAAAAACACTGAAGCTTTCTTT.

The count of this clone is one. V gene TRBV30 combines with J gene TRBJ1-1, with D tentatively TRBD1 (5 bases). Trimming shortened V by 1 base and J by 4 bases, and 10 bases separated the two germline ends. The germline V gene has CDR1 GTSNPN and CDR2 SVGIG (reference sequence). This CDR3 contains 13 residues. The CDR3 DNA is TGTGCCTGGAGTGAGGCAGGGCGCACTGAAGCTTTCTTT. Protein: CAWSEAGRTEAFF.

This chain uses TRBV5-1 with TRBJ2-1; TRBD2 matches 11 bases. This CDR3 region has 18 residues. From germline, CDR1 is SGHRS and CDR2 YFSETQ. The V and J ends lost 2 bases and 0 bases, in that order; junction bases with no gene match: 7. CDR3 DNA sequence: TGCGCCAGCAGCTTAGGGCCTAGCGGGGGGCGCTCCTACAATGAGCAGTTCTTC. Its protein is CASSLGPSGGRSYNEQFF.

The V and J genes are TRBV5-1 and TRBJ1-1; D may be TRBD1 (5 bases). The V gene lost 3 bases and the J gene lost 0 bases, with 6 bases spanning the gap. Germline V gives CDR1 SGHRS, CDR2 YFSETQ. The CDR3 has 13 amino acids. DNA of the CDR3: TGCGCCAGCAGCTCGACAGTGAACACTGAAGCTTTCTTT. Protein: CASSSTVNTEAFF.

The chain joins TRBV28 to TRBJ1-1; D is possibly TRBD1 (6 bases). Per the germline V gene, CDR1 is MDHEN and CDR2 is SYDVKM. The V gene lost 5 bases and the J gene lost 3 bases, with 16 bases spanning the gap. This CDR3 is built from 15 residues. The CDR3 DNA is TGTGCCAGCAGTATAATACAGGGTCTGGACACTGAAGCTTTCTTT. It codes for CASSIIQGLDTEAFF.

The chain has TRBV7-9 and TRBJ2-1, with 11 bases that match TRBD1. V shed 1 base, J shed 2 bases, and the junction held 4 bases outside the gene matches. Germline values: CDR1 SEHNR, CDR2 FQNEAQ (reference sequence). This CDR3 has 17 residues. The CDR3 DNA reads TGTGCCAGCAGCTTAGGGGACAGGGGGGCGGCCTACAATGAGCAGTTCTTC. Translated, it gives CASSLGDRGAAYNEQFF. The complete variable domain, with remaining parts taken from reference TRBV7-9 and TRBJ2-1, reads DTGVSQNPRHKITKRGQNVTFRCDPISEHNRLYWYRQTLGQGPEFLTYFQNEAQLEKSRLLSDRFSAERPKGSFSTLEIQRTEQGDSAMYLCASSLGDRGAAYNEQFFGPGTRLTVL.

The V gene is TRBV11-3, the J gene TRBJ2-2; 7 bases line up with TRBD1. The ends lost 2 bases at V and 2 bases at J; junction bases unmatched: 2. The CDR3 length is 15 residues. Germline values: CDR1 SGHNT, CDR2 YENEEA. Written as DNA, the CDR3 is TGTGCCAGCAGCTTACGACAGGGTAACACCGGGGAGCTGTTTTTT. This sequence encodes CASSLRQGNTGELFF.

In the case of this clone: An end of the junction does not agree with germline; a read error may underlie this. CDR3 protein: CASSGQGPNPIYGQYF. CDR3 bases: TGTGCCAGCAGCGGACAGGGGCCCAACCCTATATACGGGCAGTACTTC. The gene calls are TRBV9 and TRBJ2-7; 8 nucleotides align to TRBD1. The CDR3 runs to 16 residues. CDR1 and CDR2 (germline): SGDLS, YYNGEE. The full variable domain, its missing parts supplied by reference TRBV9 and TRBJ2-7, is DSGVTQTPKHLITATGQRVTLRCSPRSGDLSVYWYQQSLDQGLQFLIQYYNGEERAKGNILERFSAQQFPDLHSELNLSSLELGDSALYFCASSGQGPNPIYGQYFGPGTRLTVT.

The CDR3 sequence is CASSLGAGLAGGRYEQYF. CDR3 coding DNA: TGTGCCAGCAGCTTAGGCGCGGGACTAGCGGGGGGACGATACGAGCAGTACTTC. The chain joins TRBV7-2 to TRBJ2-7; 15 bases match TRBD2. The CDR3 loop spans 18 amino acids. Germline V gives CDR1 SGHTA, CDR2 FQGNSA. The V segment lost 1 base and the J segment 4 bases; nucleotides outside the gene matches: 8.

The CDR3: CASSENRDQPQHF. The CDR3 bases are TGTGCCAGCAGTGAAAACAGGGATCAGCCCCAGCATTTT. J is TRBJ1-5 and V is TRBV2; D possibly corresponds to TRBD1 (6 bases). V was pared by 2 bases and J by 5 bases, with 7 bases between. The V gene's germline CDR1 is SNHLY and CDR2 FYNNEI. The CDR3 spans 13 residues.

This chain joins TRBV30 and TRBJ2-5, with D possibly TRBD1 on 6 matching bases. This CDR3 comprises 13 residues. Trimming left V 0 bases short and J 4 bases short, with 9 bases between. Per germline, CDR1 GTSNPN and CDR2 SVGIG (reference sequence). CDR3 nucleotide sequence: TGTGCCTGGAGTGTAGGGGGACCAGAGACCCAGTACTTC. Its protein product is CAWSVGGPETQYF.

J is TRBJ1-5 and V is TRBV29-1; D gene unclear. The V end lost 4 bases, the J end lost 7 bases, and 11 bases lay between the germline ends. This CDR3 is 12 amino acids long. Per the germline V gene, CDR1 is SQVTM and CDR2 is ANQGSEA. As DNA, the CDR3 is TGCAGCGTTGGAGGGATAGACCAGCCCCAGCATTTT. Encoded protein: CSVGGIDQPQHF.

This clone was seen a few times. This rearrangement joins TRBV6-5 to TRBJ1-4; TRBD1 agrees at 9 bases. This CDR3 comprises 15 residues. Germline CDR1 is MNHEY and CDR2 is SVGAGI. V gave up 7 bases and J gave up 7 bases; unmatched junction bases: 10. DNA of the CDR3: TGTGCCAGCACCCTATCCGGGACAGGGATTGAAAAACTGTTTTTT. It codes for CASTLSGTGIEKLFF.

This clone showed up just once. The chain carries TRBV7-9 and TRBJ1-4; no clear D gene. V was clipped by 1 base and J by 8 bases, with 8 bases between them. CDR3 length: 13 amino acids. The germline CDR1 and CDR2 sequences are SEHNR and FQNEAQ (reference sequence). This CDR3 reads CASSLGSTEKLFF. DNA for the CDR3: TGTGCCAGCAGCTTAGGGTCGACAGAAAAACTGTTTTTT.

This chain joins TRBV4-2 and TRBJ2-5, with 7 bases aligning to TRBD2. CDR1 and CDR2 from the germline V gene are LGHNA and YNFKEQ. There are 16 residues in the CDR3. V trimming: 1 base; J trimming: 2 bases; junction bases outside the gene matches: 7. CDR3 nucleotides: TGTGCCAGCAGCCAAGTGGGGGGGGAGCTACAAGAGACCCAGTACTTC. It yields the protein CASSQVGGELQETQYF.

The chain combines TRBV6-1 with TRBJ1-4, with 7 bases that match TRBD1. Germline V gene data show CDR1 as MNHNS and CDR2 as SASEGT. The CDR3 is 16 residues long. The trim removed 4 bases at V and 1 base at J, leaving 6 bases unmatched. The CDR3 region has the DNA TGTGCCAGCAGTGCGATCCAGGGGGTAACTAATGAAAAACTGTTTTTT. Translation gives CASSAIQGVTNEKLFF.

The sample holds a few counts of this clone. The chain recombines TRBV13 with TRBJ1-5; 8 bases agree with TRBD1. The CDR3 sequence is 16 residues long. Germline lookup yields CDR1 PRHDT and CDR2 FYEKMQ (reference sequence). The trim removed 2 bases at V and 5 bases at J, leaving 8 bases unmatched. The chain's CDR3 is CASSLRGTGPHQPQHF. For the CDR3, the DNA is TGTGCCAGCAGCTTACGCGGGACAGGACCTCATCAGCCCCAGCATTTT. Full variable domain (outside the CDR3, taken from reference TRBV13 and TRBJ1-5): AAGVIQSPRHLIKEKRETATLKCYPIPRHDTVYWYQQGPGQDPQFLISFYEKMQSDKGSIPDRFSAQQFSDYHSELNMSSLELGDSALYFCASSLRGTGPHQPQHFGDGTRLSIL.

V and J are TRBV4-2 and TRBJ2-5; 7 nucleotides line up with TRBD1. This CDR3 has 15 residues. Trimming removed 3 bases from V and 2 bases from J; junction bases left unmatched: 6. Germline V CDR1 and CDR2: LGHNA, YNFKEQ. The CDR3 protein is CASSHGTDPQETQYF. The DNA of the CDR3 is TGTGCCAGCAGCCATGGGACAGACCCTCAAGAGACCCAGTACTTC.

The CDR3 DNA reads TGTGCCAGCAGAACTCAGGGTGATGGTTCACCCCTCCACTTT. Protein: CASRTQGDGSPLHF. The genes are TRBV28 and TRBJ1-6; a weak D match, TRBD1 (5 bases). Trimming removed 6 bases at V and 9 bases at J, with 15 bases between. CDR3 length equals 14 residues. Germline assignment: CDR1 MDHEN and CDR2 SYDVKM.